The rows below give T cell receptor beta chains drawn from one sample of a study of shared clonotypes between healthy human individuals. Using immunoSEQ multiplex PCR, the repertoire was profiled, and TCRdb retains in-frame clones only, with some absent. The sample has 650,000 to 800,000 clones, 92% seen once. Sequenced input: naive CD8+ T cells sorted from blood. These receptors were taken from a young man in good health. Each CDR3 is given with its conserved first and last residue. D genes are given only for firm matches. Clone size is shown for a subset of rows, as once, few, many or a class of expanded clone.

j_gene: TRBJ2-1; abundance: .; d_gene: .; v_gene: TRBV6-6; CDR3aa: CASSYAHNEQFF; CDR3nt: TGTGCCAGCAGTTACGCCCACAATGAGCAGTTCTTC
j_gene: TRBJ2-7; abundance: .; d_gene: TRBD2; v_gene: TRBV4-1; CDR3aa: CASSQASGSYEQYF; CDR3nt: TGCGCCAGCAGCCAGGCTAGCGGGAGCTACGAGCAGTACTTC
j_gene: TRBJ2-2; abundance: once; d_gene: .; v_gene: TRBV27; CDR3aa: CASSSGYTGELFF; CDR3nt: TGTGCCAGCAGTTCGGGGTACACCGGGGAGCTGTTTTTT
j_gene: TRBJ1-1; abundance: few; d_gene: .; v_gene: TRBV7-9; CDR3aa: CASRRGGTEAFF; CDR3nt: TGTGCCAGCAGGAGAGGGGGAACTGAAGCTTTCTTT
j_gene: TRBJ2-7; abundance: .; d_gene: .; v_gene: TRBV27; CDR3aa: CASSRSGQTYEQYF; CDR3nt: TGTGCCAGCAGTAGATCAGGGCAGACCTACGAGCAGTACTTC
j_gene: TRBJ2-5; abundance: .; d_gene: .; v_gene: TRBV27; CDR3aa: CASSKQGTQETQYF; CDR3nt: TGTGCCAGCAGCAAACAGGGAACCCAAGAGACCCAGTACTTC
j_gene: TRBJ2-3; abundance: once; d_gene: .; v_gene: TRBV5-1; CDR3aa: CASSYGSGAEVVTQYF; CDR3nt: TGCGCCAGCAGCTACGGGTCGGGGGCCGAGGTGGTTACGCAGTATTTT
j_gene: TRBJ2-1; abundance: .; d_gene: .; v_gene: TRBV2; CDR3aa: CASRGRADEQFF; CDR3nt: TGTGCCAGCAGGGGCCGAGCGGATGAGCAGTTCTTC
j_gene: TRBJ2-5; abundance: .; d_gene: TRBD2; v_gene: TRBV29-1; CDR3aa: CSAAGGMGQETQYF; CDR3nt: TGCAGCGCCGCGGGGGGAATGGGACAAGAGACCCAGTACTTC
j_gene: TRBJ2-3; abundance: .; d_gene: TRBD2; v_gene: TRBV4-3; CDR3aa: CASSQLAGGSTDTQYF; CDR3nt: TGCGCCAGCAGCCAACTAGCGGGAGGGAGCACAGATACGCAGTATTTT
j_gene: TRBJ2-7; abundance: .; d_gene: .; v_gene: TRBV6-1; CDR3aa: CASSGYEQYF; CDR3nt: TGTGCCAGCAGTGGATACGAGCAGTACTTC
j_gene: TRBJ2-3; abundance: .; d_gene: TRBD2; v_gene: TRBV18; CDR3aa: CASSPSLGGLAGVADTQYF; CDR3nt: TGTGCCAGCTCACCCTCCCTGGGAGGACTAGCGGGAGTCGCAGATACGCAGTATTTT
j_gene: TRBJ2-7; abundance: .; d_gene: .; v_gene: TRBV7-9; CDR3aa: CASTIGKGPSYEQYF; CDR3nt: TGTGCCAGCACCATCGGGAAGGGGCCATCCTACGAGCAGTACTTC
j_gene: TRBJ2-3; abundance: .; d_gene: .; v_gene: TRBV19; CDR3aa: CASRSLTRTETDTQYF; CDR3nt: TGTGCCAGTAGATCGTTAACGAGGACAGAGACAGATACGCAGTATTTT
j_gene: TRBJ2-7; abundance: once; d_gene: .; v_gene: TRBV7-2; CDR3aa: CASTRKGPLEQYF; CDR3nt: TGTGCCAGCACCCGAAAAGGGCCGCTCGAGCAGTACTTC
j_gene: TRBJ2-5; abundance: .; d_gene: .; v_gene: TRBV7-3; CDR3aa: CASSLGPAAQETQYF; CDR3nt: TGTGCCAGCAGCTTAGGTCCAGCGGCACAAGAGACCCAGTACTTC
j_gene: TRBJ2-1; abundance: .; d_gene: TRBD2; v_gene: TRBV20-1; CDR3aa: CSAIAGPEQFF; CDR3nt: TGCAGTGCTATAGCGGGACCTGAGCAGTTCTTC
j_gene: TRBJ2-7; abundance: .; d_gene: .; v_gene: TRBV15; CDR3aa: CATSRESNPYEQYF; CDR3nt: TGTGCCACCAGCAGAGAATCGAACCCCTACGAGCAGTACTTC
j_gene: TRBJ1-3; abundance: .; d_gene: .; v_gene: TRBV7-2; CDR3aa: CASSLGSGNTIYF; CDR3nt: TGTGCCAGCAGCTTAGGGTCAGGAAACACCATATATTTT
j_gene: TRBJ2-7; abundance: once; d_gene: .; v_gene: TRBV2; CDR3aa: CASSEAPGMAYEQYF; CDR3nt: TGTGCCAGCAGTGAAGCCCCAGGGATGGCGTACGAGCAGTACTTC
j_gene: TRBJ2-1; abundance: .; d_gene: TRBD1; v_gene: TRBV7-9; CDR3aa: CASSPSTGTGGLDEQFF; CDR3nt: TGTGCCAGCAGCCCTTCGACCGGGACAGGGGGCTTGGATGAGCAGTTCTTC
j_gene: TRBJ2-1; abundance: .; d_gene: TRBD2; v_gene: TRBV19; CDR3aa: CASSITSGKYNEQFF; CDR3nt: TGTGCCAGTAGTATCACTAGCGGAAAATACAATGAGCAGTTCTTC
j_gene: TRBJ2-1; abundance: .; d_gene: TRBD2; v_gene: TRBV7-9; CDR3aa: CASSPSGLAGNYNEQFF; CDR3nt: TGTGCCAGCAGCCCCTCCGGGCTAGCGGGAAACTACAATGAGCAGTTCTTC
j_gene: TRBJ2-1; abundance: once; d_gene: .; v_gene: TRBV9; CDR3aa: CASSPGYNEQFF; CDR3nt: TGTGCCAGCAGCCCGGGGTACAATGAGCAGTTCTTC
j_gene: TRBJ2-1; abundance: .; d_gene: TRBD2; v_gene: TRBV5-1; CDR3aa: CASSSLAGVGNEQFF; CDR3nt: TGCGCCAGCAGCTCTCTAGCGGGAGTAGGAAATGAGCAGTTCTTC
j_gene: TRBJ2-7; abundance: .; d_gene: .; v_gene: TRBV27; CDR3aa: CASSLSGGRYEQYF; CDR3nt: TGTGCCAGCAGTCTTAGCGGAGGCCGCTACGAGCAGTACTTC
j_gene: TRBJ1-1; abundance: .; d_gene: .; v_gene: TRBV11-3; CDR3aa: CASSSGTGNTEAFF; CDR3nt: TGTGCCAGCAGCTCCGGGACCGGAAACACTGAAGCTTTCTTT
j_gene: TRBJ2-1; abundance: .; d_gene: .; v_gene: TRBV4-1; CDR3aa: CASSQEVQSYNEQFF; CDR3nt: TGCGCCAGCAGCCAAGAGGTGCAGTCCTACAATGAGCAGTTCTTC
j_gene: TRBJ2-3; abundance: .; d_gene: TRBD2; v_gene: TRBV15; CDR3aa: CATSRDPSGRDTDTQYF; CDR3nt: TGTGCCACCAGCAGAGATCCTAGCGGGAGGGACACAGATACGCAGTATTTT
j_gene: TRBJ2-7; abundance: .; d_gene: .; v_gene: TRBV27; CDR3aa: CASTFGAEQYF; CDR3nt: TGTGCCAGCACCTTTGGGGCCGAGCAGTACTTC
j_gene: TRBJ1-1; abundance: .; d_gene: .; v_gene: TRBV6-6; CDR3aa: CASSYKQGLNTEAFF; CDR3nt: TGTGCCAGCAGTTACAAACAGGGTTTGAACACTGAAGCTTTCTTT
j_gene: TRBJ2-3; abundance: .; d_gene: .; v_gene: TRBV7-8; CDR3aa: CASSQGVGTDTQYF; CDR3nt: TGTGCCAGCAGCCAAGGAGTGGGCACAGATACGCAGTATTTT
j_gene: TRBJ2-7; abundance: .; d_gene: TRBD1; v_gene: TRBV14; CDR3aa: CASSSYPEGAHSYEQYF; CDR3nt: TGTGCCAGCAGCTCATACCCAGAGGGGGCCCACTCCTACGAGCAGTACTTC
j_gene: TRBJ2-7; abundance: once; d_gene: .; v_gene: TRBV4-1; CDR3aa: CASSQDSVYEQYF; CDR3nt: TGCGCCAGCAGCCAAGATAGTGTGTACGAGCAGTACTTC
j_gene: TRBJ2-5; abundance: .; d_gene: TRBD1; v_gene: TRBV10-3; CDR3aa: CAISEGQGVQETQYF; CDR3nt: TGTGCCATCAGTGAGGGACAGGGAGTCCAAGAGACCCAGTACTTC
j_gene: TRBJ2-6; abundance: .; d_gene: .; v_gene: TRBV27; CDR3aa: CASSLFRVSGANVLTF; CDR3nt: TGTGCCAGCAGTTTATTCCGGGTCTCTGGGGCCAACGTCCTGACTTTC
j_gene: TRBJ2-7; abundance: .; d_gene: .; v_gene: TRBV6-1; CDR3aa: CASSDAFRWRGSYEQYF; CDR3nt: TGTGCCAGCAGTGACGCTTTTCGATGGCGAGGCTCCTACGAGCAGTACTTC
j_gene: TRBJ2-5; abundance: .; d_gene: TRBD2; v_gene: TRBV7-2; CDR3aa: CASSKGLAGGLEETQYF; CDR3nt: TGTGCCAGCAGCAAGGGACTAGCGGGAGGATTGGAGGAGACCCAGTACTTC
j_gene: TRBJ1-2; abundance: .; d_gene: .; v_gene: TRBV7-2; CDR3aa: CASSLVGGTPTGGYTF; CDR3nt: TGTGCCAGCAGCTTAGTGGGTGGGACCCCTACGGGTGGCTACACCTTC
j_gene: TRBJ2-2; abundance: .; d_gene: TRBD2; v_gene: TRBV5-4; CDR3aa: CASSLRGRSGELFF; CDR3nt: TGTGCCAGCAGCTTGCGCGGGAGGAGCGGGGAGCTGTTTTTT
j_gene: TRBJ2-3; abundance: few; d_gene: TRBD1; v_gene: TRBV28; CDR3aa: CASRGVGQGTTDTQYF; CDR3nt: TGTGCCAGCCGCGGGGTGGGACAGGGGACGACAGATACGCAGTATTTT
j_gene: TRBJ2-7; abundance: .; d_gene: .; v_gene: TRBV5-1; CDR3aa: CASSFGDPYLNYEQYF; CDR3nt: TGCGCCAGCAGCTTCGGGGACCCATACCTGAACTACGAGCAGTACTTC
j_gene: TRBJ2-2; abundance: .; d_gene: .; v_gene: TRBV4-1; CDR3aa: CASSQGVGSGELFF; CDR3nt: TGCGCCAGCAGCCAAGGGGTAGGAAGCGGGGAGCTGTTTTTT
j_gene: TRBJ2-2; abundance: .; d_gene: TRBD1; v_gene: TRBV5-5; CDR3aa: CASSGLSRGQNTGELFF; CDR3nt: TGTGCCAGCAGCGGTCTAAGCAGGGGGCAAAACACCGGGGAGCTGTTTTTT
j_gene: TRBJ1-3; abundance: .; d_gene: .; v_gene: TRBV7-9; CDR3aa: CASSLRSLDSSGNTIYF; CDR3nt: TGTGCCAGCAGCTTAAGGTCTTTGGACAGCTCTGGAAACACCATATATTTT
j_gene: TRBJ2-5; abundance: once; d_gene: .; v_gene: TRBV9; CDR3aa: CASSRGREFDETQYF; CDR3nt: TGTGCCAGCAGCCGTGGCCGTGAGTTCGACGAGACCCAGTACTTC
j_gene: TRBJ2-2; abundance: few; d_gene: .; v_gene: TRBV19; CDR3aa: CASSEGGELFF; CDR3nt: TGTGCCAGTAGTGAAGGCGGGGAGCTGTTTTTT
j_gene: TRBJ2-7; abundance: .; d_gene: .; v_gene: TRBV11-2; CDR3aa: CASSLGASPNYEQYF; CDR3nt: TGTGCCAGCAGCTTAGGGGCGTCGCCCAACTACGAGCAGTACTTC
j_gene: TRBJ1-3; abundance: once; d_gene: .; v_gene: TRBV28; CDR3aa: CASTPAENSGNTIYF; CDR3nt: TGTGCCAGCACCCCGGCCGAGAACTCTGGAAACACCATATATTTT
j_gene: TRBJ1-1; abundance: .; d_gene: TRBD1; v_gene: TRBV5-5; CDR3aa: CASSSTGAEAFF; CDR3nt: TGTGCCAGCAGCTCGACAGGGGCTGAAGCTTTCTTT
j_gene: TRBJ2-7; abundance: .; d_gene: .; v_gene: TRBV27; CDR3aa: CASSPYVSGDYEQYF; CDR3nt: TGTGCCAGCAGTCCATACGTTTCAGGGGACTACGAGCAGTACTTC
j_gene: TRBJ2-7; abundance: .; d_gene: TRBD1; v_gene: TRBV28; CDR3aa: CASSPHRGSAYEQYF; CDR3nt: TGTGCCAGCAGTCCTCACAGGGGTAGTGCGTACGAGCAGTACTTC